This T cell receptor beta chain was found in a study of blood T cell repertoires in COVID-19. At the level of the study: Samples representing acute and convalescent COVID-19 were sourced from the United States, Italy and Spain. PBMCs, B-cell-depleted T cells, or T cells provided the cDNA or gDNA that made up the material.

The authors' processing: Reference gene primer amplification gave nucleated cell count estimates. Here immunoSEQ multiplex PCR was the method, and the copy in TCRdb shows in-frame clones only, minus some. D and trimming were read from the DNA, whereas the V and J calls and clone size are those reported in that table. The table includes approximately 90,000 clones, about nine tenths detected once. This CDR3 has 15 amino acids. The germline V gene encodes CDR1 LNHDA and CDR2 SQIVND (reference sequence). The germline V and J ends were trimmed by 1 base and 1 base, with 8 bases remaining between them. Sequences were obtained from peripheral blood. The TCR was taken from a man aged 55 to 70 with acute or convalescent COVID-19. This rearrangement joins TRBV19 to TRBJ1-5, with D hard to call. The CDR3 nucleotides are TGTGCCAGTAGTATAGGGAGGGTCAGCAATCAGCCCCAGCATTTT. Translating gives CASSIGRVSNQPQHF.